The T cell receptor beta chain under discussion was sequenced for a study of blood T cell repertoires in COVID-19. Study summary: Acute-phase and convalescent COVID-19 samples originated in the United States, Italy and Spain. PBMCs, B-cell-depleted T cells, or T cells provided the cDNA or gDNA that made up the material.

The germline gives CDR1 KGHDR, CDR2 SFDVKD. V was shortened by 4 bases and J by 6 bases, with 11 bases between the two germline ends. CDR3 size: 13 residues. In the original processing: For nucleated cells, counts were estimated from reference gene primer amplification. Profiled with immunoSEQ multiplex PCR; TCRdb holds only in-frame clones, not every one. V and J calls and clone size are those listed in that table; D and trimming were worked out from the DNA. The table shows around 150,000 clones, with approximately 83% occurring only once. The sample taken for sequencing was peripheral blood. This chain joins TRBV24-1 and TRBJ1-2; D remains ambiguous. The receptor was derived from a man aged 55 to 70 with acute or convalescent COVID-19. CDR3 bases: TGTGCCACCAGTGACCGGGATTCAGATGGCTACACCTTC. Protein sequence: CATSDRDSDGYTF.